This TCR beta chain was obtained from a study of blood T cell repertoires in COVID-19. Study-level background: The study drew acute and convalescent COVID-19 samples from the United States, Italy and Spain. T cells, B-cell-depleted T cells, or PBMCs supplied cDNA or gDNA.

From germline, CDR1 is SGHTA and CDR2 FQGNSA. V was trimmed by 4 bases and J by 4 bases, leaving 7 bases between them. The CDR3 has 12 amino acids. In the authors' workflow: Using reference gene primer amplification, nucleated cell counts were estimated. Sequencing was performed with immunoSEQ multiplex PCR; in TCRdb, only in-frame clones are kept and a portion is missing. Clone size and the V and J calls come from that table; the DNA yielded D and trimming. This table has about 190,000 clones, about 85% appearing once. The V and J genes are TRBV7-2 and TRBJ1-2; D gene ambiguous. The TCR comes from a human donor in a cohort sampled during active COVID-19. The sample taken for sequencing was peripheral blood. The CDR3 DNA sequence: TGTGCCAGCAGCTCGAACAGCTATGGCTACACCTTC. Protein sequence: CASSSNSYGYTF.